The present entry profiles one TCR beta chain with its context. Trimming cost V 7 bases and J 0 bases, with 21 bases left between them. Germline V gives CDR1 SGHRS, CDR2 YFSETQ. This CDR3 has 17 residues. The record originates from a study of T cell changes during pregnancy in multiple sclerosis. TCRdb's copy holds only in-frame clones and misses some; the assay was immunoSEQ multiplex PCR. The sample has tens of thousands of clones, about nine tenths seen once. The chain is built from TRBV5-1 and TRBJ2-3; D gene uncertain. Sample: peripheral blood, taken in the second trimester of pregnancy. This TCR was sampled from a female donor with multiple sclerosis, enrolled in a pregnancy study. The CDR3 sequence is CASAPDFMTASTDTQYF. The CDR3 DNA reads as TGCGCCAGCGCACCCGACTTCATGACTGCTAGCACAGATACGCAGTATTTT.